The text below deals with one TCR beta chain. This sample is drawn from a study of blood T cell repertoires in COVID-19. The germline CDR1 and CDR2 sequences are SGHVS and FNYEAQ. Trimming stripped 5 bases from V and 4 bases from J, with 13 bases between. The CDR3 has 14 amino acids. This table comes from immunoSEQ multiplex PCR, and its TCRdb copy is limited to in-frame clones, with some not included. The sample contains roughly 250,000 clones, 75% to 90% of which appear only once. The chain is built from TRBV7-6 and TRBJ2-3; a weak D match, TRBD2 (5 bases). Source material: PBMCs or T cells enriched from blood (not recorded which). This sequence was found in a woman between 40 and 50 years old with acute COVID-19. The CDR3 sequence: CASSPTLRADTQYF. The DNA of the CDR3 is TGTGCCAGCAGCCCTACTCTGAGGGCAGATACGCAGTATTTT.